This T cell receptor beta chain is from a study of shared clonotypes between healthy human individuals. Study-wide background: Aged 18 to 49, the donors were a couple of women and three men. Study observations and caveats: It was anticipated that sequencing depth would influence how many clonotypes donors shared. Memory subsets generally showed lower estimated richness than naive subsets.

The CDR3 totals 14 residues. V was pared by 6 bases and J by 5 bases, with 9 bases of the junction left unmatched. Per germline, CDR1 KGHSH and CDR2 LQKENI. Assay execution took place at the deep level. Profiled with immunoSEQ multiplex PCR; TCRdb holds only in-frame clones, not every one. Among 2 million to 3 million clones listed, roughly 92% were seen once. Details on this clone: Its matching antigen is unknown.

Sequencing was done on a sample of naive CD4+ T cells sorted from blood. The subset here: CD45RA+ positively selected. The clonotype was recovered from a man aged 18 to 30 in good health. The rearrangement links TRBV18 to TRBJ1-1, with 7 bases lining up with TRBD1. The CDR3 sequence is CASSPVQGVTEAFF. CDR3 DNA sequence: TGTGCCAGCTCTCCTGTCCAGGGGGTGACTGAAGCTTTCTTT. Filled out from reference TRBV18 and TRBJ1-1, the complete variable domain reads NAGVMQNPRHLVRRRGQEARLRCSPMKGHSHVYWYRQLPEEGLKFMVYLQKENIIDESGMPKERFSAEFPKEGPSILRIQQVVRGDSAAYFCASSPVQGVTEAFFGQGTRLTVV.